This T cell receptor beta chain was found in a study of human thymus T cells. Per the germline V gene, CDR1 is LNHNV and CDR2 is YYDKDF (reference sequence). V was pared by 7 bases and J by 11 bases, with 16 bases of the junction left unmatched. CDR3 length equals 15 residues. This table comes from immunoSEQ multiplex PCR, and its TCRdb copy is limited to in-frame clones, with some not included. The data show 60,000 to 75,000 clones, with 85% to 95% seen just once and around 0.034% held by the top ten. Thymic samples were excised during corrective heart operations. This clonotype was sampled from a girl in the first two years of life with a congenital heart defect but otherwise immunologically healthy. V is TRBV15 and J is TRBJ1-5; 8 nucleotides match TRBD1. Sequencing was carried out using thymus tissue. The CDR3 DNA reads as TGTGCCACCATCCCGGAGGACAGGGCCGGGTGGGCCCAGCATTTT. Its translation is CATIPEDRAGWAQHF.